The 15 T cell receptor beta chains listed next were all sequenced from one sample in a study of high-grade serous ovarian cancer treatment subgroups. Assay: immunoSEQ multiplex PCR; the TCRdb copy retains only in-frame clones and omits some. Among about 2,700 clones listed, about four fifths were seen once. The tumor samples were collected prior to definitive surgery or chemotherapy. Sequenced sample: tumor tissue. Receptors were obtained from a human donor with high-grade serous ovarian cancer.

This sequence joins TRBV28 and TRBJ2-7; D is unclear. The V gene lost 2 bases and the J gene lost 7 bases, with 18 bases spanning the gap. This CDR3 spans 15 amino acids. Germline CDR1 and CDR2: MDHEN and SYDVKM. The CDR3 sequence: CASSLPGNPPLEQYF. The CDR3 DNA is TGTGCCAGCAGTTTACCTGGGAACCCTCCCCTGGAGCAGTACTTC.

The chain carries TRBV11-1 and TRBJ2-1, with 9 positions matching TRBD1. The CDR3 totals 16 residues. Trimming cost V 4 bases and J 1 base; bases outside gene matches: 5. Germline V gene data show CDR1 as SGHAT and CDR2 as FQDESV (reference sequence). The CDR3 sequence is CASSYAGTGSYNEQFF. The CDR3 nucleotides read TGTGCCAGCAGCTACGCCGGGACAGGGTCCTACAATGAGCAGTTCTTC.

This clone was counted between two and nine times. The chain has TRBV13 and TRBJ1-1, with D perhaps TRBD1 (5 bases). The V gene lost 6 bases and the J gene lost 2 bases, with 16 bases spanning the gap. Germline assignment: CDR1 PRHDT and CDR2 FYEKMQ (reference sequence). This CDR3 is 15 amino acids long. The CDR3 sequence: CASRPRGGLNTEAFF. In DNA form, the CDR3 reads TGTGCCAGCAGACCCCGGGGGGGTTTAAACACTGAAGCTTTCTTT.

The chain is built from TRBV29-1 and TRBJ2-5; D is possibly TRBD2 (6 bases). This CDR3 contains 13 residues. With 5 bases removed from V and 2 bases from J, the gap between germline ends came to 12 bases. Germline V gives CDR1 SQVTM, CDR2 ANQGSEA. CDR3 in amino acids: CSVPAGTQETQYF. As DNA, the CDR3 is TGCAGCGTTCCGGCGGGGACGCAAGAGACCCAGTACTTC.

This chain uses TRBV28 with TRBJ2-7; 14 bases map to TRBD2. CDR1 and CDR2 from the germline V gene are MDHEN and SYDVKM. CDR3 length equals 18 residues. Trimming cost V 6 bases and J 3 bases; bases outside gene matches: 13. The CDR3 protein is CASRPRGGLAGVVYEQYF. CDR3 in DNA: TGTGCCAGCAGGCCCAGGGGGGGACTAGCGGGAGTCGTCTACGAGCAGTACTTC.

Of note for this clone: The sample carries other DNA sequences with the same CDR3. The chain employs TRBV28 and TRBJ2-7; maybe TRBD1 (6 bases). V gave up 5 bases and J gave up 2 bases, with 16 bases separating them. The CDR3 extends over 15 amino acids. Germline-derived CDR1 and CDR2 are MDHEN and SYDVKM. The CDR3, as DNA: TGTGCCAGCAGTCCCCCCGGGACACCCACCTACGAGCAGTACTTC. Residues: CASSPPGTPTYEQYF.

The rearrangement joins TRBV7-3 to TRBJ1-2; D is unresolved. The CDR3 has 14 residues. Germline loops: CDR1 SGHTA, CDR2 FQGTGA. V lost 1 base, J lost 6 bases, and 12 bases lay in between. CDR3 in DNA: TGTGCCAGCAGCTTAAAAGACGATTCGGATGGCTACACCTTC. This gives the protein CASSLKDDSDGYTF.

The chain uses TRBV7-2 and TRBJ1-1; D remains ambiguous. This CDR3 spans 13 amino acids. Per the germline V gene, CDR1 is SGHTA and CDR2 is FQGNSA. Trimming removed 5 bases at V and 1 base at J, with 8 bases between. In nucleotides, the CDR3 is TGTGCCAGCAGCCATGGACGGAACACTGAAGCTTTCTTT. Its protein is CASSHGRNTEAFF.

This clone was counted a few times. The chain employs TRBV28 and TRBJ2-1; a possible D gene is TRBD2 (6 bases). Trimming stripped 4 bases from V and 6 bases from J, with 16 bases between. Germline loops: CDR1 MDHEN, CDR2 SYDVKM. The CDR3 is 15 residues long. CDR3 sequence: CASSSPGLPANEQFF. The CDR3 region has the DNA TGTGCCAGCAGTTCCCCGGGACTCCCGGCCAATGAGCAGTTCTTC.

The rearrangement uses TRBV11-2 and TRBJ2-7; possible D gene TRBD2, 6 bases. CDR1 is SGHAT, CDR2 FQNNGV, per germline. The germline V and J ends were trimmed by 5 bases and 2 bases, with 13 bases remaining between them. This CDR3 is built from 14 residues. CDR3 DNA sequence: TGTGCCAGCAGCCCAAGGGACTCTCCCTACGAGCAGTACTTC. Translation gives CASSPRDSPYEQYF.

The chain is built from TRBV19 and TRBJ2-1, with TRBD2 matching 8 bases. V lost 6 bases, J lost 8 bases, and 6 bases stayed unmatched. The CDR3 runs 13 residues. CDR1 and CDR2 (germline): LNHDA, SQIVND (reference sequence). The CDR3, as DNA: TGTGCCAGTAGCCAAAGACTAGCGTATGAGCAGTTCTTC. This translates into CASSQRLAYEQFF.

V is TRBV5-1 and J is TRBJ1-4; D is ambiguous. The CDR3 spans 14 residues. From germline, CDR1 is SGHRS and CDR2 YFSETQ. Trimming stripped 3 bases from V and 5 bases from J, with 11 bases between. The DNA of the CDR3 is TGCGCCAGCAGCTCCGCGGTACAGAATGAAAAACTGTTTTTT. Protein product: CASSSAVQNEKLFF.

This chain connects TRBV7-8 to TRBJ2-1; D remains unclear. Trimming took off 5 bases at V and 7 bases at J, with 6 bases between the two ends. The CDR3 is made up of 11 amino acids. CDR1 and CDR2 (germline): SGHVS, FQNEAQ. CDR3: CASSNQNEQFF. For the CDR3, the DNA is TGTGCCAGCAGCAACCAAAATGAGCAGTTCTTC.

The rearrangement joins TRBV25-1 to TRBJ1-1, with D perhaps matching TRBD1 (5 bases). Per germline, CDR1 MGHDK and CDR2 SYGVNS. This CDR3 region has 14 residues. Trimming removed 10 bases from V and 6 bases from J, with 21 bases in between. CDR3 residues: CATGGLGGVPEAFF. CDR3 sequence (DNA): TGTGCCACCGGAGGTTTGGGGGGTGTCCCTGAAGCTTTCTTT.

The chain joins TRBV6-1 to TRBJ2-1, with D maybe TRBD1 (6 bases). Germline V CDR1 and CDR2: MNHNS, SASEGT. This CDR3 has 15 amino acids. V dropped 7 bases and J dropped 0 bases, with 13 bases sitting between them. The CDR3 region is CASTETGNSYNEQFF. In DNA form, the CDR3 reads TGTGCCAGCACTGAGACAGGTAACTCCTACAATGAGCAGTTCTTC.